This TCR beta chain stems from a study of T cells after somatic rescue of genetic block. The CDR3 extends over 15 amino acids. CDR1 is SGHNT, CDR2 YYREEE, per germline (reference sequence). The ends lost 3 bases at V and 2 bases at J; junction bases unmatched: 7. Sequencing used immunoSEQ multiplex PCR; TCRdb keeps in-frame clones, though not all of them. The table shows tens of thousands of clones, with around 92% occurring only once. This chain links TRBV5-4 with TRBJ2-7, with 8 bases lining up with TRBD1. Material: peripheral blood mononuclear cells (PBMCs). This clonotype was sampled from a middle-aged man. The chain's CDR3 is CASSSRTGLTYEQYF. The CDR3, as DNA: TGTGCCAGCAGCTCCCGGACAGGGTTGACCTACGAGCAGTACTTC. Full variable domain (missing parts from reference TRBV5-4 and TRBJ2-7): ETGVTQSPTHLIKTRGQQVTLRCSSQSGHNTVSWYQQALGQGPQFIFQYYREEENGRGNFPPRFSGLQFPNYSSELNVNALELDDSALYLCASSSRTGLTYEQYFGPGTRLTVT.